What follows describes a single TCR beta chain. The antigen remains undetermined. Amplification used 60 Vbeta primers and 13 Jbeta primers. Data came from immunoSEQ multiplex PCR; TCRdb stores just in-frame clones and leaves some out. The sample holds roughly 180,000 clones; just under 80% are singletons and the top ten take less than 3.5%. The V and J ends lost 2 bases and 4 bases respectively, with 12 bases between them. This CDR3 contains 14 residues. CDR1 is SGDLS and CDR2 is YYNGEE in the germline V gene. This specimen comes from a study of cytomegalovirus exposure and HLA in healthy donors. For the study at large: Sequencing of about 179 million T cells in an earlier analysis found 100 million to 140 million unique TCR beta sequences. Whole-study findings and limits: Apparent HLA restriction characterized most CMV-associated TCR beta chains in a later analysis. Highest at DRB1 and lowest at HLA-C, TCR association rates differed among HLA loci in a later analysis.

The chain is built from TRBV9 and TRBJ2-5, with a tentative D call TRBD2 (5 bases). This TCR came from a female donor in good health and CMV-seronegative. Source material: PBMCs. As DNA, the CDR3 is TGTGCCAGCAGCGTGTCGGGGTCTCGAGAGACCCAGTACTTC. This translates into CASSVSGSRETQYF.